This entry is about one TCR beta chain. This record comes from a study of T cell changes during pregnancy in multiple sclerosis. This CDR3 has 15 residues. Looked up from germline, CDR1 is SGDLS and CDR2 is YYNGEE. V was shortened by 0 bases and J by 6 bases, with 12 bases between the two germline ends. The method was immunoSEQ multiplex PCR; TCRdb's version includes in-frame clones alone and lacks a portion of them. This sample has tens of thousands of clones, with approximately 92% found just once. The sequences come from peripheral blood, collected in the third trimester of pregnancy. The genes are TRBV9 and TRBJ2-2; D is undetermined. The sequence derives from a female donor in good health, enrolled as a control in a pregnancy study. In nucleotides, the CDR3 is TGTGCCAGCAGCGTAGGACCCAGGTTCGCCGGGGAGCTGTTTTTT. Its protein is CASSVGPRFAGELFF.